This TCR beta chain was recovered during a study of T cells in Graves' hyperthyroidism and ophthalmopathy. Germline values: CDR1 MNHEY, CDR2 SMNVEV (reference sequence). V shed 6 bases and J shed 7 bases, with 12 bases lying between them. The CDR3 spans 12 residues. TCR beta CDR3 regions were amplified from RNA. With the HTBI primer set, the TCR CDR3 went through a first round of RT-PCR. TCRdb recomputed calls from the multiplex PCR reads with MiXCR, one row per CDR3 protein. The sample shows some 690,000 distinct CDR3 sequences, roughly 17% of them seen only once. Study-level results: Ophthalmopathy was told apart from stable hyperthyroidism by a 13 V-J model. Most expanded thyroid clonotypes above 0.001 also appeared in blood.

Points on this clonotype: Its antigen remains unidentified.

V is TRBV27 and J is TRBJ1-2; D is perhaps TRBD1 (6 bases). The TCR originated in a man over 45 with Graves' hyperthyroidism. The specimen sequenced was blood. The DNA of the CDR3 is TGTGCCAGCAGAGAGGACAGTCTTGGCTACACCTTC. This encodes CASREDSLGYTF.